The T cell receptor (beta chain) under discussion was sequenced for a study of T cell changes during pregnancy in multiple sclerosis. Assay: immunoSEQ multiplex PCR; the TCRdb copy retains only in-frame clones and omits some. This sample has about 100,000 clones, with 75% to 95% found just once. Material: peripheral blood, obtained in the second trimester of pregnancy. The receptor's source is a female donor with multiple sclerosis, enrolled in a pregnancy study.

The CDR3 reads CASRQTGTHQPQHF. In DNA form, the CDR3 reads TGTGCCAGCAGACAGACAGGGACTCATCAGCCCCAGCATTTT. V is TRBV6-5 and J is TRBJ1-5, with TRBD1 matching over 7 bases. V lost 6 bases, J lost 5 bases, and 7 bases stayed unmatched. Germline loops: CDR1 MNHEY, CDR2 SVGAGI. The CDR3 has 14 amino acids.